A selection of T cell receptor beta chains follows, all from one sample in a study of graft-versus-host responses after intestinal transplantation. Assay used: immunoSEQ multiplex PCR; TCRdb lists only in-frame clones, some missing. This sample carries tens of thousands of clones, roughly nine tenths of them seen once, and the ten largest clones take less than 0.1%. Antigens of these TCRs are unknown. The sequencing used unstimulated CD4+ T cells sorted from spleen or lymph node cells, collected before intestinal transplant. These receptors originate from a human donor who received an intestinal transplant. The CDR3 runs from the conserved cysteine through the conserved F or W. D genes are given only for firm matches. Only part of the rows carry a size: once, few, many, or a class if the clone is expanded.

CDR3 DNA	CDR3 protein	D gene	J gene	clone size	V gene	CDR3 length
TGTGCCAGCAGTGAGAAGGACAGAGATCAGCCCCAGCATTTT	CASSEKDRDQPQHF	-	TRBJ1-5	once	TRBV2	14
TGTGCCAGCAGCTTAGGGGACACCTACGAGCAGTACTTC	CASSLGDTYEQYF	-	TRBJ2-7	-	TRBV7-2	13
TGTGCCAGCAGCCAGGGGCAACCCTACGAGCAGTACTTC	CASSQGQPYEQYF	-	TRBJ2-7	-	TRBV14	13
TGTGCCAGCAGCTACCTAGACAGTCTAGCCAAAAACATTCAGTACTTC	CASSYLDSLAKNIQYF	-	TRBJ2-4	-	TRBV11-2	16
TGCGCCAGCAAGGAGGCCAGACCCAACACTGAAGCTTTCTTT	CASKEARPNTEAFF	-	TRBJ1-1	-	TRBV5-1	14
TGCGCCAGCAGCTCGACAGGGTATTTCGAAGAGACCCAGTACTTC	CASSSTGYFEETQYF	TRBD1	TRBJ2-5	-	TRBV5-1	15
TGTGCCAGCAGTTTATTTGCGTACTCTGAAGCTTTCTTT	CASSLFAYSEAFF	-	TRBJ1-1	-	TRBV27	13
TGTGCCAGCAGTGAATCGGGGGGAGGGTCACCCCTCCACTTT	CASSESGGGSPLHF	-	TRBJ1-6	-	TRBV25-1	14
TGTGCCAGCAGAACATATAGCGGGGGGGAGGCCGGGGAGCTGTTTTTT	CASRTYSGGEAGELFF	TRBD2	TRBJ2-2	-	TRBV7-2	16
TGTGCCAGCAGTTCCACGGACACAGGGGGCGGTCAGCCCCAGCATTTT	CASSSTDTGGGQPQHF	TRBD1	TRBJ1-5	-	TRBV6-5	16
TGCGCCAGCAGCTTTGACAGCTCTGGAAACACCATATATTTT	CASSFDSSGNTIYF	-	TRBJ1-3	few	TRBV5-1	14
TGTGCCATCAGAGGACCCGGGACAGGTTACAATGAGCAGTTCTTC	CAIRGPGTGYNEQFF	TRBD1	TRBJ2-1	few	TRBV10-3	15
TGCGCCAGCAGCGCTTCCGGGGGGCAAGATACGCAGTATTTT	CASSASGGQDTQYF	-	TRBJ2-3	-	TRBV5-1	14
TGTGCCATCAGTGCGACGGTTGAGGGGGCGGCCTTC	CAISATVEGAAF	TRBD1	TRBJ1-2	-	TRBV10-3	12
TGTGCCAGTAGTATTAGGTTGGACAGGGCGTTGCGGTACTTC	CASSIRLDRALRYF	TRBD1	TRBJ2-7	-	TRBV19	14
TGCGCCAGCAGCTTGGCCGTCGGGACTTCGAACGAGCAGTACTTC	CASSLAVGTSNEQYF	-	TRBJ2-7	once	TRBV5-1	15
TGCAGCGTGGGGACAGCAAGTAGCAATCAGCCCCAGCATTTT	CSVGTASSNQPQHF	TRBD1	TRBJ1-5	-	TRBV29-1	14
TGTGCCAGCAGGGGACAAACCTCCTACGAGCAGTACTTC	CASRGQTSYEQYF	-	TRBJ2-7	few	TRBV6-6	13
TGTGCCAGCAGTGGGCTAGTTGGTGAGCAGTTCTTC	CASSGLVGEQFF	-	TRBJ2-1	-	TRBV2	12
TGTGCCAGCAGCTTGAGAGGTGCAGCTTTCTTT	CASSLRGAAFF	-	TRBJ1-1	-	TRBV5-6	11
TGTGCCAGCACGCGGACACCAGCCACCAAATACGAGCAGTACTTC	CASTRTPATKYEQYF	-	TRBJ2-7	-	TRBV18	15
TGTGCCTGGAGTCGCCCGGCGGACACCGGGGAGCTGTTTTTT	CAWSRPADTGELFF	-	TRBJ2-2	once	TRBV30	14
TGCGCCAGCAGCAACGGGACAGGGGGAACCTACGAGCAGTACTTC	CASSNGTGGTYEQYF	TRBD1	TRBJ2-7	-	TRBV5-1	15
TGCGCCAGTAGCTTGGTGGCAGGGGGGACTGAAGCTTTCTTT	CASSLVAGGTEAFF	TRBD1	TRBJ1-1	-	TRBV5-1	14
TGTGCCAGCAGCGTACGGACTAGCGGGGAAGCTAGCACAGATACGCAGTATTTT	CASSVRTSGEASTDTQYF	TRBD2	TRBJ2-3	-	TRBV9	18
TGCGCCAGCAGCCAAGATCGGATCGGGGGCTACACCTTC	CASSQDRIGGYTF	-	TRBJ1-2	-	TRBV4-3	13
TGTGCCAGCAGCTTACAGGGCTCCTCTGGAAACACCATATATTTT	CASSLQGSSGNTIYF	-	TRBJ1-3	-	TRBV6-1	15
TGTGCCAGTAGTATAGATCGGGTACACAATGAGCAGTTCTTC	CASSIDRVHNEQFF	-	TRBJ2-1	-	TRBV19	14
TGTGCCAGCTCACCACCGGGTCAGGCCTTCTATGGCTACACCTTC	CASSPPGQAFYGYTF	-	TRBJ1-2	-	TRBV18	15
TGCGCCAGCAGCTTGGGAGGGGGGGCCGGAACCGGGGAGCTGTTTTTT	CASSLGGGAGTGELFF	-	TRBJ2-2	-	TRBV5-1	16
TGTGCCAGCGGAACAGGGATATACGAGCAGTACTTC	CASGTGIYEQYF	-	TRBJ2-7	-	TRBV7-2	12
TGTGCCACCCAGACAGGGGTTACCAAAAACATTCAGTACTTC	CATQTGVTKNIQYF	TRBD1	TRBJ2-4	-	TRBV10-3	14
TGCGCCAGCAGCACCGGACAGATCGAGGGGAATTCACCCCTCCACTTT	CASSTGQIEGNSPLHF	-	TRBJ1-6	-	TRBV5-1	16
TGTGCCAGCAGCTCAAACACTTACGGGGGCGAGCAGTACTTC	CASSSNTYGGEQYF	-	TRBJ2-7	-	TRBV9	14
TGTGCCAGCAGGAACGAGGGACACCTCACAGATACGCAGTATTTT	CASRNEGHLTDTQYF	-	TRBJ2-3	-	TRBV6-1	15
TGTGCCAGTAGTCTCTGGACAGGCCCCGCATCTGGAAACACCATATATTTT	CASSLWTGPASGNTIYF	TRBD1	TRBJ1-3	-	TRBV19	17
TGTGCCAGCAGTGCAGGACAGGGGGGCTCCTACGAGCAGTACTTC	CASSAGQGGSYEQYF	TRBD1	TRBJ2-7	-	TRBV2	15
TGCGCCAGCTATCAGCGGGGGACAGATACGCAGTATTTT	CASYQRGTDTQYF	TRBD2	TRBJ2-3	-	TRBV5-1	13
TGTGCCAGCAGCCCGAGAGGGACAGGGCCCCTCTACGAGCAGTACTTC	CASSPRGTGPLYEQYF	TRBD1	TRBJ2-7	-	TRBV7-6	16
TGTGCCATCAGTGGTTCAGGCTCTGGGGCCAACGTCCTGACTTTC	CAISGSGSGANVLTF	-	TRBJ2-6	-	TRBV10-3	15
TGTGCCAGAAACACAAATGTCCCCGATACGGGGGGCCCCCCTAACTATGGCTACACCTTC	CARNTNVPDTGGPPNYGYTF	-	TRBJ1-2	-	TRBV21-1	20
TGCAGCGTTGAAGACGACGGGATTTCCTACGAGCAGTACTTC	CSVEDDGISYEQYF	-	TRBJ2-7	-	TRBV29-1	14
TGTGCCAGCTCACTAGCGAATCCGACAGGGTTGGGCGGAAACACCATATATTTT	CASSLANPTGLGGNTIYF	TRBD1	TRBJ1-3	once	TRBV18	18
TGCGCCAGCAGCCAGAGCCTAAGGGGCACTGAAGCTTTCTTT	CASSQSLRGTEAFF	-	TRBJ1-1	-	TRBV4-3	14
TGCGCCAGCAGCTTGCTAGCGGGGTCCTACGAGCAGTACTTC	CASSLLAGSYEQYF	TRBD2	TRBJ2-7	-	TRBV5-1	14
TGTGCCAGCAGCCCACAACAGGGGCAAGAGACCCAGTACTTC	CASSPQQGQETQYF	TRBD1	TRBJ2-5	-	TRBV7-2	14
TGTGCCAGCAGCCAACTAGCGGGGGGGCCCGGGGAGCTGTTTTTT	CASSQLAGGPGELFF	TRBD2	TRBJ2-2	once	TRBV14	15
TGTGCCAGTAGTAAAAGGGACAGGCTCAATTCACCCCTCCACTTT	CASSKRDRLNSPLHF	TRBD1	TRBJ1-6	-	TRBV19	15
TGCGCCAGCAGCCAGGTTGGCGGGTTGGGCACAGATACGCAGTATTTT	CASSQVGGLGTDTQYF	-	TRBJ2-3	-	TRBV4-1	16
TGTGCCAGCAGTTTACGGGACAGGGACCATTCACCCCTCCACTTT	CASSLRDRDHSPLHF	TRBD1	TRBJ1-6	-	TRBV27	15
TGTGCCTCAGAACTCCGGGGGGCCCTTAATGAAAAACTGTTTTTT	CASELRGALNEKLFF	-	TRBJ1-4	-	TRBV30	15
TGTGCCAGCAGCCAAGAGGGTAGCTCCTACAATGAGCAGTTCTTC	CASSQEGSSYNEQFF	-	TRBJ2-1	-	TRBV7-9	15
TGTGCCACCCTTTTAGATTCCTATAATTCACCCCTCCACTTT	CATLLDSYNSPLHF	-	TRBJ1-6	-	TRBV6-1	14